The clone carrying this T cell receptor (beta chain) has just a few counts. What it binds is not known. Germline CDR1 SGHAT, CDR2 FQNNGV. CDR3 length: 21 residues. Trimming cost V 1 base and J 2 bases; bases outside gene matches: 14. This sample is part of a study of tumor-infiltrating lymphocytes in primary liver carcinoma. Study context: The study reported T1-T3 N0M0 tumors spanning 4.2 to 10 cm. Productive TCRbeta reads per sample were roughly 3.5 to 7.5 million, not differing by tissue. Overall study results and limits: Tumor-adjacent and tumor-blood pairs overlapped less than tumor region pairs did.

Total RNA (around 0.45 ug) served as template for TCR beta cDNA synthesis primed by a constant-region primer. Construction of TCR beta libraries relied on three successive nested multiplex PCR rounds employing slightly modified ARM-PCR. Each of the first two PCR rounds ran approximately 9 cycles with TRBV1-TRBV30 forward and C-beta reverse primers. TCRdb processed the multiplex PCR reads anew with MiXCR; each CDR3 protein has one entry. The table includes over 100,000 distinct CDR3 sequences, around two thirds detected once. Taking about 17-32 mg of unsorted bulk tissue, the authors co-extracted RNA and DNA. Through surgical resection, the patients' primary liver carcinoma was treated.

V and J are TRBV11-2 and TRBJ2-1; 13 bases are shared with TRBD2. The TCR sequence derives from a woman aged 55-70 years with primary liver carcinoma and hepatitis B virus infection. The sample was tumor-adjacent normal liver tissue. The CDR3 DNA sequence: TGTGCCAGCAGCTTAGGGGGGGGACTAGCGGGACGGTATGTCACCTACAATGAGCAGTTCTTC. It codes for CASSLGGGLAGRYVTYNEQFF.